Following are 26 T cell receptor beta chains from one sample sequenced in a study of blood T cell repertoires in COVID-19. Clones were read by immunoSEQ multiplex PCR, and TCRdb kept only the in-frame ones, dropping some. The sample consists of 200,000 or so clones, just under 85% of them appearing once. Material: PBMCs or T cells enriched from blood (not recorded which). All receptors come from a woman between 40 and 55 years old with acute COVID-19.

The rearrangement links TRBV18 to TRBJ2-2; D call uncertain. The CDR3 is 15 amino acids. Germline V gene sequence: CDR1 KGHSH, CDR2 LQKENI. Trimming stripped 1 base from V and 2 bases from J, with 8 bases between. The CDR3 sequence: CASSPLQSNTGELFF. CDR3 sequence (DNA): TGTGCCAGCTCACCACTACAGAGTAACACCGGGGAGCTGTTTTTT.

This clone was counted a few times. The chain is built from TRBV5-1 and TRBJ2-3, with D perhaps matching TRBD1 (6 bases). The CDR3 extends over 13 amino acids. Germline-derived CDR1 and CDR2 are SGHRS and YFSETQ. Deletions cut 4 bases from V and 5 bases from J, with 11 bases between. The CDR3 is CASSRPGEDTQYF. The DNA of the CDR3 is TGCGCCAGCAGCCGCCCAGGGGAAGATACGCAGTATTTT.

The CDR3 nucleotides are TGTGCCAGCAGCCGCGAGTGGGGAGCCGTCTCCTACAATGAGCAGTTCTTC. It is translated as CASSREWGAVSYNEQFF. This chain links TRBV14 with TRBJ2-1; D is perhaps TRBD2 (5 bases). This CDR3 has 17 amino acids. Germline loops: CDR1 SGHDN, CDR2 FVKESK. V gave up 4 bases and J gave up 0 bases, with 16 bases separating them.

V gene TRBV3-1 (or the pseudogene TRBV3-2) combines with J gene TRBJ2-2, with a possible D match to TRBD1 (6 bases). Germline CDR1 LGHDT, CDR2 YNNKEL (reference sequence). The CDR3 contains 17 residues. V was trimmed by 4 bases and J by 1 base, leaving 16 bases between them. The CDR3 DNA follows: TGTGCCAGCAGCCTACAGGGTAGGTGGAAGAACACCGGGGAGCTGTTTTTT. Translating gives CASSLQGRWKNTGELFF.

This rearrangement joins TRBV5-4 to TRBJ2-7, with D perhaps matching TRBD1 (7 bases). Between the trimmed V and J ends, which lost 3 bases and 3 bases, there was a span of 13 bases. The CDR3 covers 14 residues. Germline V gene lookup returns CDR1 SGHNT and CDR2 YYREEE (reference sequence). CDR3 region: CASSWRGQSYEQYF. CDR3 sequence (DNA): TGTGCCAGCAGCTGGCGGGGACAGAGCTACGAGCAGTACTTC.

This clone was picked up one time. The rearrangement uses TRBV2 and TRBJ1-1; the match to TRBD1 covers 9 bases. Germline lookup yields CDR1 SNHLY and CDR2 FYNNEI. The V gene end was trimmed by 4 bases and the J gene end by 2 bases; junction bases not matched to a gene: 8. This CDR3 comprises 16 residues. The CDR3 sequence: CASSGVLDRGNTEAFF. CDR3 nucleotides: TGTGCCAGCAGTGGAGTTTTGGACAGGGGAAACACTGAAGCTTTCTTT.

This chain connects TRBV6-5 to TRBJ1-3, with D tentatively TRBD1 (5 bases). Germline V gene sequence: CDR1 MNHEY, CDR2 SVGAGI. This CDR3 is 16 amino acids long. V gave up 0 bases and J gave up 0 bases, with 9 bases separating them. Here the CDR3 DNA reads TGTGCCAGCAGTTACTCTAGGGGAACCTCTGGAAACACCATATATTTT. Amino acid sequence: CASSYSRGTSGNTIYF.

This chain links TRBV11-2 with TRBJ2-1; D ambiguous. CDR1 and CDR2 (germline): SGHAT, FQNNGV. The V gene lost 5 bases and the J gene lost 2 bases, with 13 bases spanning the gap. The CDR3 sequence is 15 residues long. This CDR3 is CASSPRVNPYNEQFF. As DNA, the CDR3 is TGTGCCAGCAGCCCCCGGGTGAACCCCTACAATGAGCAGTTCTTC.

The chain employs TRBV11-1 and TRBJ1-2; D is perhaps TRBD1 (5 bases). V was trimmed by 3 bases and J by 4 bases, leaving 9 bases between them. The germline CDR1 and CDR2 sequences are SGHAT and FQDESV (reference sequence). The CDR3 length is 13 residues. In nucleotides, the CDR3 is TGTGCCAGCAGCTTGGGGCAGGCCTATGGCTACACCTTC. Residues: CASSLGQAYGYTF.

The rearrangement uses TRBV30 and TRBJ1-2; possibly TRBD1 for D (5 bases). Trimming removed 3 bases from V and 7 bases from J, with 18 bases in between. There are 14 residues in the CDR3. Germline-derived CDR1 and CDR2 are GTSNPN and SVGIG (reference sequence). The chain's CDR3 is CAWSTNTGSSGYTF. CDR3 DNA sequence: TGTGCCTGGAGCACCAATACAGGTTCAAGTGGCTACACCTTC.

This clone has just a few counts. The chain carries TRBV11-3 and TRBJ1-1, with D perhaps TRBD1 (6 bases). Per germline, CDR1 SGHNT and CDR2 YENEEA. Trimming cost V 4 bases and J 3 bases, with 12 bases left between them. This CDR3 has 14 amino acids. CDR3 DNA sequence: TGTGCCAGCAGCTATCAGGGGCCCGACACTGAAGCTTTCTTT. It encodes CASSYQGPDTEAFF.

The chain recombines TRBV6-4 with TRBJ2-5; 10 bases map to TRBD1. CDR3 size: 14 residues. Germline lookup yields CDR1 MRHNA and CDR2 SNTAGT. Trimming took 8 bases from V and 4 from J; bases not matched to a gene: 7. As DNA, the CDR3 is TGTGCCAGCCTCCGGACAGGGGGTCTAGAGACCCAGTACTTC. It specifies CASLRTGGLETQYF.

This rearrangement joins TRBV5-1 to TRBJ1-1; TRBD1 agrees at 8 bases. This CDR3 has 15 amino acids. Germline V lookup: CDR1 SGHRS, CDR2 YFSETQ. V dropped 0 bases and J dropped 5; count of bases not matched to a gene: 6. CDR3 bases: TGCGCCAGCAGCTTGGAGGGCAGGGGGCGGACTGAAGCTTTCTTT. It codes for CASSLEGRGRTEAFF.

This chain links TRBV7-3 with TRBJ1-6, with a possible D match to TRBD1 (6 bases). V was cut by 3 bases and J by 7 bases, with 10 bases left in between. In germline, CDR1 is SGHTA, CDR2 FQGTGA. The CDR3 is 14 residues long. This CDR3 is CASSLGTRNSPLHF. CDR3 in DNA: TGTGCCAGCAGCTTGGGGACACGGAATTCACCCCTCCACTTT.

The chain links TRBV18 to TRBJ2-5, with 11 bases aligning to TRBD1. Germline lookup yields CDR1 KGHSH and CDR2 LQKENI. Trimming removed 1 base from V and 4 bases from J; junction bases left unmatched: 5. The CDR3 covers 16 residues. CDR3 DNA sequence: TGTGCCAGCTCACCACTCGGACAGGGGGCCCTAGAGACCCAGTACTTC. This translates into CASSPLGQGALETQYF.

This clone was seen a single time. The V gene is TRBV19, the J gene TRBJ2-1; D not certain. V lost 4 bases and J 0 bases, leaving 13 bases between the germline ends. The CDR3 is 16 residues long. Per the germline V gene, CDR1 is LNHDA and CDR2 is SQIVND (reference sequence). The CDR3 protein is CASSKPPGSSYNEQFF. In DNA form, the CDR3 reads TGTGCCAGTAGTAAACCCCCAGGAAGCTCCTACAATGAGCAGTTCTTC. The entire variable domain, with the rest obtained from reference TRBV19 and TRBJ2-1, is as follows: DGGITQSPKYLFRKEGQNVTLSCEQNLNHDAMYWYRQDPGQGLRLIYYSQIVNDFQKGDIAEGYSVSREKKESFPLTVTSAQKNPTAFYLCASSKPPGSSYNEQFFGPGTRLTVL.

This chain joins TRBV28 and TRBJ2-3; D gene uncertain. This CDR3 spans 13 amino acids. Germline assignment: CDR1 MDHEN and CDR2 SYDVKM. Trimming stripped 7 bases from V and 4 bases from J, with 12 bases between. The chain's CDR3 is CASKPPPADTQYF. The CDR3, as DNA: TGTGCCAGCAAGCCCCCCCCGGCAGATACGCAGTATTTT.

This chain joins TRBV6-2 or TRBV6-3 and TRBJ2-7; the match to TRBD2 covers 13 bases. Germline loops: CDR1 MNHEY, CDR2 SVGEGT. After removal of 6 bases from V and 2 bases from J, the junction contained 4 bases not matched to a gene. The CDR3 is 15 residues long. CDR3 amino acids: CASSLTSGGTYEQYF. The CDR3 nucleotides are TGTGCCAGCAGCCTGACTAGCGGGGGGACCTACGAGCAGTACTTC.

The V gene is TRBV6-5, the J gene TRBJ2-7, with D possibly TRBD2 on 6 matching bases. V lost 6 bases to trimming and J lost 4 bases, with 16 bases between them. Looked up from germline, CDR1 is MNHEY and CDR2 is SVGAGI. The CDR3 runs to 14 residues. The DNA of the CDR3 is TGTGCCAGCAGGGACCCCGGGACTTATTACGAGCAGTACTTC. Protein sequence: CASRDPGTYYEQYF.

This chain uses TRBV5-1 with TRBJ1-5; 8 nucleotides match TRBD1. The CDR3 loop spans 15 amino acids. V shed 3 bases, J shed 8 bases, and the junction held 10 bases outside the gene matches. Per germline, CDR1 SGHRS and CDR2 YFSETQ. CDR3 in DNA: TGCGCCAGCAGCTGGTCCGGGACAGGAATTGAGCCCCAGCATTTT. Its translation: CASSWSGTGIEPQHF.

V is TRBV27 and J is TRBJ2-7; tentative D call: TRBD2 (6 bases). The CDR3 loop spans 14 amino acids. V dropped 2 bases and J dropped 7 bases, with 15 bases sitting between them. Looked up from germline, CDR1 is MNHEY and CDR2 is SMNVEV (reference sequence). The CDR3 sequence is CASSLGPGLLEQYF. Written as DNA, the CDR3 is TGTGCCAGCAGTTTAGGCCCGGGACTCCTGGAGCAGTACTTC.

In this sample, this clone turned up a few times. The V and J genes are TRBV5-6 and TRBJ2-3, with D perhaps TRBD2 (5 bases). The CDR3 is made up of 15 amino acids. Germline values: CDR1 SGHDT, CDR2 YYEEEE. V shed 2 bases and J shed 6 bases, with 16 bases lying between them. Here the CDR3 DNA reads TGTGCCAGCAGCTTAAGGACTCTCTTTGCGGATACGCAGTATTTT. It translates to CASSLRTLFADTQYF.

The chain links TRBV7-2 to TRBJ1-1; D may be TRBD1 (5 bases). The CDR3 has 16 residues. V was shortened by 1 base and J by 1 base, with 13 bases between the two germline ends. Germline CDR1 SGHTA, CDR2 FQGNSA. The CDR3 here is CASSLGQGSGNTEAFF. For the CDR3, the DNA is TGTGCCAGCAGCTTAGGCCAGGGAAGTGGGAACACTGAAGCTTTCTTT.

This chain uses TRBV29-1 with TRBJ2-7; TRBD1 matches 7 bases. The CDR3 is 12 residues long. Germline V CDR1 and CDR2: SQVTM, ANQGSEA. J was trimmed by 2 bases and V by 3 bases; bases with no gene match: 1. This CDR3 is CSVEGQPYEQYF. For the CDR3, the DNA is TGCAGCGTTGAGGGACAGCCCTACGAGCAGTACTTC.

This clone was counted once. The rearrangement joins TRBV28 to TRBJ2-1, with 7 bases lining up with TRBD2. This CDR3 comprises 15 residues. V lost 4 bases, J lost 3 bases, and 6 bases stayed unmatched. Germline V gene sequence: CDR1 MDHEN, CDR2 SYDVKM. The CDR3 protein is CASSSGGSFYNEQFF. CDR3 DNA sequence: TGTGCCAGCAGTTCGGGCGGGAGCTTCTACAATGAGCAGTTCTTC.

The rearrangement uses TRBV3-1 (or the pseudogene TRBV3-2) and TRBJ1-6, with D unresolved. There are 13 residues in the CDR3. The germline V gene has CDR1 LGHDT and CDR2 YNNKEL (reference sequence). Deletions cut 1 base from V and 9 bases from J, with 7 bases between. The CDR3 coding sequence is TGTGCCAGCAGCCAAGGGGCCCGTTCACCCCTCCACTTT. Protein product: CASSQGARSPLHF.